This TCR beta chain came from a study of CXCR3-negative and CXCR3-positive naive CD8 T cells. In the study overall: The libraries together contributed about 130 million TRB reads, each supplying about 1.5 +/- 0.3 million.

The germline CDR1 and CDR2 sequences are LGHNA and YSLEER. CDR3 length: 17 amino acids. On this clonotype: Its antigen is not identified.

cDNA libraries for TRB were generated by 5' RACE incorporating UMI labels. TCRdb reprocessed the 5' RACE reads, keeping one entry per CDR3 protein, no DNA. The table for this sample gives roughly 6,800 distinct CDR3 sequences. Within the CD8+ T cell compartment, naive cells were CD45RO-CCR7+CD27+CD95-. Study observations and caveats: Diversity proved comparably high across both naive subsets and much lower in memory CD8+ cells. Between one naive subset and the other, surface CD5 was comparable, and TCR strength was inferred from TRB CDR3 properties. CXCR3-positive naive cells had more hydrophobic TRB CDR3s than CXCR3-negative naive cells.

The chain joins TRBV4-3 to TRBJ2-1; the D gene TCRdb calls, TRBD2, cannot be checked with no DNA. The receptor was isolated from a human donor in good health. Some clones in this sample may be carry-over from other donors' samples. The sequenced sample was naive CXCR3+ CD8+ T cells from blood. The subset was: CD45RO-CCR7+CD27+CD95- naive CD8+ T cells expressing CXCR3 (TNR3+). The CDR3 loop is CASSQDHLAGTNNEQFF.